The subject of this entry is one T cell receptor (beta chain). The germline V gene encodes CDR1 SGHRS and CDR2 YFSETQ. CDR3 length equals 16 residues. V lost 0 bases, J lost 0 bases, and 13 bases lay in between. These data come from a study of T cell responses to AZD1222 COVID-19 vaccine. Repertoires were generated with immunoSEQ multiplex PCR, while TCRdb's copy carries only in-frame clones and drops some. In the table there are about 180,000 clones, around 88% of which are singletons. This TCR derives from an adult in good health. This chain connects TRBV5-1 to TRBJ2-7, with D perhaps TRBD2 (5 bases). Sequencing was performed on peripheral blood, taken on day 0 of AZD1222 vaccination. CDR3 residues: CASSLDPAVSSYEQYF. The CDR3 coding sequence is TGCGCCAGCAGCTTGGATCCAGCGGTTAGCTCCTACGAGCAGTACTTC.